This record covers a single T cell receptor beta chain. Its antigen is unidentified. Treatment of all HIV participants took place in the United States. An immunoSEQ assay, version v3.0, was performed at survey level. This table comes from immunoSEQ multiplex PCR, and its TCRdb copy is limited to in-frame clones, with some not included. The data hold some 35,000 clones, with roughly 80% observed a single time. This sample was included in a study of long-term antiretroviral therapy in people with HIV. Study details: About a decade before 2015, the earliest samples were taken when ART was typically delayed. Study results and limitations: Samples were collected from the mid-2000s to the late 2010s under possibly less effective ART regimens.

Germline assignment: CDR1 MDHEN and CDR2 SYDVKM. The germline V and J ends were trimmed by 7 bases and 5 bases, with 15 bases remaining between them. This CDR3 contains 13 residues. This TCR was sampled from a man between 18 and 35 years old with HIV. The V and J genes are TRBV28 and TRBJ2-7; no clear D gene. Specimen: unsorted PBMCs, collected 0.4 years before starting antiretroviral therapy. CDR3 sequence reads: CASKQADSDEQYF. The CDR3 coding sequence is TGTGCCAGCAAGCAGGCAGATTCGGACGAGCAGTACTTC.